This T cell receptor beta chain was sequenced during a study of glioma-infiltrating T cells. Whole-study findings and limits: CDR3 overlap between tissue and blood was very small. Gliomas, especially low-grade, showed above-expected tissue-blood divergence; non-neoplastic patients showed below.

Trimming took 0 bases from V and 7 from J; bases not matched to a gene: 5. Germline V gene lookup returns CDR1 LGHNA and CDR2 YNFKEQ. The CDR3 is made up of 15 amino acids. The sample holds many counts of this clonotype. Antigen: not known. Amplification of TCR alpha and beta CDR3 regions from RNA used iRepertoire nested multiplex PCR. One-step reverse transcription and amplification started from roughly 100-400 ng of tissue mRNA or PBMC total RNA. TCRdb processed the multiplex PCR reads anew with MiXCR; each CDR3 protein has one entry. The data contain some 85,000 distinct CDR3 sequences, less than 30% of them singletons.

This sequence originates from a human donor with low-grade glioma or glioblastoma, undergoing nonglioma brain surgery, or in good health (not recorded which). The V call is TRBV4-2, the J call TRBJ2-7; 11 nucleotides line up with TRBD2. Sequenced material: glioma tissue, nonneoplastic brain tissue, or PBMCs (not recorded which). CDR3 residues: CASSQELAGGREQYF. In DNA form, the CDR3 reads TGTGCCAGCAGCCAAGAGCTAGCGGGGGGTCGAGAGCAGTACTTC.